This entry features one T cell receptor (beta chain) sequence. Its specificity is not known. Germline loops: CDR1 WNHNN, CDR2 SYGVQD (reference sequence). CDR3 length: 15 amino acids. Trimming removed 0 bases at V and 2 bases at J, with 8 bases between. The sample belongs to a study of cytomegalovirus exposure and HLA in healthy donors. About the research overall: Early released data had about 85 million unique TCRs, all coming from HLA-typed donors. General study findings and limits: A later analysis associated 15,000 or so TCR beta sequences with HLA alleles at a 0.05 false discovery rate. Some highly shared sequence variants likely arose as a pipeline artifact.

Donors sampled were nominally healthy, though unrecorded immune exposures were likely. Primers included in the PCR were 60 Vbeta and 13 Jbeta primers. Sequenced by immunoSEQ multiplex PCR; TCRdb stores in-frame clones only, minus some. Here the sample spans about 170,000 clones, roughly 79% being singletons. The receptor comes from a woman under 40 in good health and CMV-seropositive. Sequences were obtained from PBMCs. The rearrangement links TRBV10-1 to TRBJ1-5; D call uncertain. The CDR3 loop reads CASSESRRGNQPQHF. The CDR3 DNA reads TGCGCCAGCAGTGAGTCGCGGCGGGGCAATCAGCCCCAGCATTTT.